Given below is one TCR beta chain in context. Antigen unknown. Cycle 7 day 1, cycle 4 day 1, and baseline were the timepoints at which blood was sampled. The data stem from a study of OX40 agonist ivuxolimab in advanced cancers. Study summary: Ivuxolimab, an antibody that agonizes OX40 (CD134), was administered to the patients.

Sequencing used immunoSEQ multiplex PCR; TCRdb keeps in-frame clones, though not all of them. The sample consists of about 40,000 clones, approximately 83% of them appearing once. Study observations and caveats: In general, CD8+ T cells held more expanded clones than CD4+ did, on average. Among some nonresponders, normalized T-cell clonal expansion was also low.

Trimming removed 0 bases at V and 0 bases at J, with 7 bases between. The CDR3 totals 14 residues. CDR1 is GTSNPN and CDR2 is SVGIG in the germline V gene (reference sequence). The TCR comes from an adult with an advanced solid tumor such as melanoma, head and neck, liver or kidney cancer. This chain links TRBV30 with TRBJ2-3, with D unclear. The sequences come from CD4+ or CD8+ T cells sorted from blood, collected in a trial of the OX40 agonist ivuxolimab. CDR3 in amino acids: CAWSVWASTDTQYF. The CDR3 DNA follows: TGTGCCTGGAGTGTGTGGGCCAGCACAGATACGCAGTATTTT.